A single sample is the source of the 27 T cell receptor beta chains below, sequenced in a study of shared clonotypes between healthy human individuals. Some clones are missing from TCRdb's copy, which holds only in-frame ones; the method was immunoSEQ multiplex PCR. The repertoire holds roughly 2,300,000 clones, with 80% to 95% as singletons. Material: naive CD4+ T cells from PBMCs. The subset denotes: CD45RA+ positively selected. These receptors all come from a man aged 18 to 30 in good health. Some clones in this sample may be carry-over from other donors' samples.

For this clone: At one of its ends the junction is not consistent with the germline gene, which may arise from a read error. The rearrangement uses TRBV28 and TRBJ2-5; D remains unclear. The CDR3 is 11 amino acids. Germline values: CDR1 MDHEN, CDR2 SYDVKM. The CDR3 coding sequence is TGTGCCAGCAGTTTACGCCGTCAAGTAGACTTC. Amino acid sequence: CASSLRRQVDF.

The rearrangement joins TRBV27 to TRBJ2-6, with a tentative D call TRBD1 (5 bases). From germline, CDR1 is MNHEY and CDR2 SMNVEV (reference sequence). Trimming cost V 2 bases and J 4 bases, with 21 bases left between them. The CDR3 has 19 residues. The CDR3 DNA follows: TGTGCCAGCAGTTTAAGGGGCTGGAAAGGAGTATCCGGGGCCAACGTCCTGACTTTC. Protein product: CASSLRGWKGVSGANVLTF.

CDR3 bases: TGTGCCAGCAGCAAAGAGCAAGAGACCCAGTACTTC. This encodes CASSKEQETQYF. J is TRBJ2-5 and V is TRBV11-2; no clear D. Germline assignment: CDR1 SGHAT and CDR2 FQNNGV. The CDR3 spans 12 residues. Trimming took off 5 bases at V and 2 bases at J, with 6 bases between the two ends.

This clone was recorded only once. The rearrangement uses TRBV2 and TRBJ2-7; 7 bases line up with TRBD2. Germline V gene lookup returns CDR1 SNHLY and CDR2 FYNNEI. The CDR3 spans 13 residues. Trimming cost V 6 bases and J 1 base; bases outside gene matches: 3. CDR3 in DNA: TGTGCCAGCAGACGGACTAGTTCCTACGAGCAGTACTTC. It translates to CASRRTSSYEQYF.

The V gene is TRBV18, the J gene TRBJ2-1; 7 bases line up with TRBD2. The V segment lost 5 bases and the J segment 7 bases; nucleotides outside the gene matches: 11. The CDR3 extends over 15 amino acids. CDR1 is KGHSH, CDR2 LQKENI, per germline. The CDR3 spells CASSTTGTILNEQFF. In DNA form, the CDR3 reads TGTGCCAGCTCAACCACCGGGACTATTTTGAATGAGCAGTTCTTC.

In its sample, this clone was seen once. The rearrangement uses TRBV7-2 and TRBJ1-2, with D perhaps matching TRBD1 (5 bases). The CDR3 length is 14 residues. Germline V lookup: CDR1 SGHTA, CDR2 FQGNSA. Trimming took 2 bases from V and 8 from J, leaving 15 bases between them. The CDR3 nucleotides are TGTGCCAGCAGCTTACGTGGAACGGGGGAAGGCTACACCTTC. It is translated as CASSLRGTGEGYTF.

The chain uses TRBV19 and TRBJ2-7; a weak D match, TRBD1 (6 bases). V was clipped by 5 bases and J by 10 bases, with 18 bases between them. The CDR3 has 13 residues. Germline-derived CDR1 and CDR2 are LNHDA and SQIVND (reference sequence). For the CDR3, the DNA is TGTGCCAGTAGTTCCCGACAGGCCTCGGTTCAGTACTTC. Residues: CASSSRQASVQYF.

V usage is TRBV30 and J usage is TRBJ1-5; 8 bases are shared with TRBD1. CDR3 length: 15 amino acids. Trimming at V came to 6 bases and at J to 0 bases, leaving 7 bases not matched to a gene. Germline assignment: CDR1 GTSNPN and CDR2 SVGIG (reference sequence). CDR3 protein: CACGQGAYSNQPQHF. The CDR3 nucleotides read TGTGCCTGCGGACAGGGCGCCTATAGCAATCAGCCCCAGCATTTT. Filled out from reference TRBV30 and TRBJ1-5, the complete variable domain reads SQTIHQWPATLVQPVGSPLSLECTVEGTSNPNLYWYRQAAGRGLQLLFYSVGIGQISSEVPQNLSASRPQDRQFILSSKKLLLSDSGFYLCACGQGAYSNQPQHFGDGTRLSIL.

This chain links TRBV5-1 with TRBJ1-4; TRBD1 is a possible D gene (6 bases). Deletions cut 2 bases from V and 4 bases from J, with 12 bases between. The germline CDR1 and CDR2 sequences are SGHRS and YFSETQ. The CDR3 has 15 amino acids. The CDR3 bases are TGCGCCAGCAGCTTCGACGGGGGCCGTAATGAAAAACTGTTTTTT. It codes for CASSFDGGRNEKLFF. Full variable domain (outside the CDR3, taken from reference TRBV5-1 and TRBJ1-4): KAGVTQTPRYLIKTRGQQVTLSCSPISGHRSVSWYQQTPGQGLQFLFEYFSETQRNKGNFPGRFSGRQFSNSRSEMNVSTLELGDSALYLCASSFDGGRNEKLFFGSGTQLSVL.

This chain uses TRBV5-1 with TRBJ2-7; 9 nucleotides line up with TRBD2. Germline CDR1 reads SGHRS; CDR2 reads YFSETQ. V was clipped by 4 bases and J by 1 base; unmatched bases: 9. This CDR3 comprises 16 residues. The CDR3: CASSASSGTGSYEQYF. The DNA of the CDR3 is TGCGCCAGCAGCGCATCTAGCGGGACGGGATCCTACGAGCAGTACTTC.

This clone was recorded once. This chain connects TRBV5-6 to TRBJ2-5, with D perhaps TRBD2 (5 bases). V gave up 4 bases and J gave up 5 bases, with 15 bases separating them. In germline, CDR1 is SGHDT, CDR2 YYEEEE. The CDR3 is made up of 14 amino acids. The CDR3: CASSRPGVRETQYF. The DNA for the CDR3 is TGTGCCAGCAGCCGCCCCGGGGTGAGGGAGACCCAGTACTTC.

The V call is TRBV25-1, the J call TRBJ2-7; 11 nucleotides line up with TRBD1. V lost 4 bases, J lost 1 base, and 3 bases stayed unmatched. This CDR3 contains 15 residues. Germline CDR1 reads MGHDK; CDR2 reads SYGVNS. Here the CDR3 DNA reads TGTGCCAGCAGTGGAGGGGACAGGGGGTCCTACGAGCAGTACTTC. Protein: CASSGGDRGSYEQYF.

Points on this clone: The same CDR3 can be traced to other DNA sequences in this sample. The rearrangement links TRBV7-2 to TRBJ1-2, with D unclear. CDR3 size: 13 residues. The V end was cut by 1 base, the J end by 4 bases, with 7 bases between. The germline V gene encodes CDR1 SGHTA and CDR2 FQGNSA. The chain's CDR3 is CASSLGDGYGYTF. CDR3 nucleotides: TGTGCCAGCAGCTTAGGCGACGGCTATGGCTACACCTTC.

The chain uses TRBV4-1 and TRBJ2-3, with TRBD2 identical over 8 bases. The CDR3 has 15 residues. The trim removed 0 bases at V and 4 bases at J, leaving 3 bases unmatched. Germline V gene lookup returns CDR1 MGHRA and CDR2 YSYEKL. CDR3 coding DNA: TGCGCCAGCAGCCAAGATTCGGGAGGGTCAGATACGCAGTATTTT. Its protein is CASSQDSGGSDTQYF.

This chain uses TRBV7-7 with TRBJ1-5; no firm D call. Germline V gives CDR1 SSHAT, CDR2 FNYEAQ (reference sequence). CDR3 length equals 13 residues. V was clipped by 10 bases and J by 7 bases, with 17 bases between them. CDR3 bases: TGTGCCACTTCGACTCGGGTGGGACAGCCCCAGCATTTT. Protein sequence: CATSTRVGQPQHF.

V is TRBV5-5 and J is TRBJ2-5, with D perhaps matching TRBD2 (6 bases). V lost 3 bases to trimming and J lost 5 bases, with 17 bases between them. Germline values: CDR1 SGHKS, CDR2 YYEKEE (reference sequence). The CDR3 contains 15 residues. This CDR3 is CASSYISGGAETQYF. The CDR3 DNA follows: TGTGCCAGCAGCTACATTAGCGGAGGGGCGGAGACCCAGTACTTC.

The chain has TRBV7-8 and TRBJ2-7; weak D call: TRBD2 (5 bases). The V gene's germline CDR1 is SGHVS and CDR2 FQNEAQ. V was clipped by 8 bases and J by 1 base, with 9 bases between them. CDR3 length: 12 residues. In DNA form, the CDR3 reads TGTGCCAGCCGGGGAGTATCCTACGAGCAGTACTTC. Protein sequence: CASRGVSYEQYF.

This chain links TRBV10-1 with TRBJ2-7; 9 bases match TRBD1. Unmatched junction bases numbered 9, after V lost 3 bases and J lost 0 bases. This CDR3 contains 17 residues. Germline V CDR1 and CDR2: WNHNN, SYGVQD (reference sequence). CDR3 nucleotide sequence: TGCGCCAGCAGTGAAAAACTCCCGGGACAGGGCTCCTACGAGCAGTACTTC. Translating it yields CASSEKLPGQGSYEQYF.

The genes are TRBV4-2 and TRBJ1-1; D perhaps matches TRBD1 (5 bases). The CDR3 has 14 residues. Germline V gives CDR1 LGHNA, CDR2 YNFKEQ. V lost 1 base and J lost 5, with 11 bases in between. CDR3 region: CASSQVAGRTEAFF. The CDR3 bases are TGTGCCAGCAGCCAAGTGGCAGGGAGGACTGAAGCTTTCTTT.

CDR3 region: CASSQGLIGRGNEQFF. Here the CDR3 DNA reads TGCGCCAGCAGCCAAGGCCTAATAGGACGGGGGAATGAGCAGTTCTTC. This sequence joins TRBV4-1 and TRBJ2-1; weak D call: TRBD2 (6 bases). V was pared by 1 base and J by 7 bases, with 17 bases between. This CDR3 spans 16 amino acids. CDR1 is MGHRA and CDR2 is YSYEKL in the germline V gene.

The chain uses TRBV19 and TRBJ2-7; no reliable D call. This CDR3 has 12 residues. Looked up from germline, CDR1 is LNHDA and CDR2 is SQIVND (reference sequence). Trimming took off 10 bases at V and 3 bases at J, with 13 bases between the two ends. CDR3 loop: CANPSLNYEQYF. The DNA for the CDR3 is TGTGCCAATCCCAGTTTAAACTACGAGCAGTACTTC.

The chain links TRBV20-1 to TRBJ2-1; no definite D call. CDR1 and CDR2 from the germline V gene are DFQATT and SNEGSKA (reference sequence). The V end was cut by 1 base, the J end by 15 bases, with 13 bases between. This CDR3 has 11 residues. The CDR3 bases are TGCAGTGCTAGAGCCGTTAGGGTGCCGTTCTTC. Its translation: CSARAVRVPFF.

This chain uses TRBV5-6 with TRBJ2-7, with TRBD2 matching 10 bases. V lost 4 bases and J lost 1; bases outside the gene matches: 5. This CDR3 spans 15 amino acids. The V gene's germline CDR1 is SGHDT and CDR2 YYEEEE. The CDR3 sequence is CASSAGLAVSYEQYF. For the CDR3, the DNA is TGTGCCAGCAGCGCAGGACTAGCGGTTTCCTACGAGCAGTACTTC.

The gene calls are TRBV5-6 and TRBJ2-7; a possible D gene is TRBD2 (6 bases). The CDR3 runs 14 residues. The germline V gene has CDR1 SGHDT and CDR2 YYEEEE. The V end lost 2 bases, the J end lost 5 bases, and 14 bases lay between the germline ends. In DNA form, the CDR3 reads TGTGCCAGCAGCTTTAATTACGGGGGAGACGAGCAGTACTTC. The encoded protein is CASSFNYGGDEQYF. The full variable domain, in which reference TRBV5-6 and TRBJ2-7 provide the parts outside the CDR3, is DAGVTQSPTHLIKTRGQQVTLRCSPKSGHDTVSWYQQALGQGPQFIFQYYEEEERQRGNFPDRFSGHQFPNYSSELNVNALLLGDSALYLCASSFNYGGDEQYFGPGTRLTVT.

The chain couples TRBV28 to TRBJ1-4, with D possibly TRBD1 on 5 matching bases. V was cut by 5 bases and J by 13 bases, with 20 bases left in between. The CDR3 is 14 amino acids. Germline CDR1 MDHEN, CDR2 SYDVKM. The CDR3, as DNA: TGTGCCAGCAGTGAAGGGGTCCTGCTTCGGGGACTGTTTTTT. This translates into CASSEGVLLRGLFF.

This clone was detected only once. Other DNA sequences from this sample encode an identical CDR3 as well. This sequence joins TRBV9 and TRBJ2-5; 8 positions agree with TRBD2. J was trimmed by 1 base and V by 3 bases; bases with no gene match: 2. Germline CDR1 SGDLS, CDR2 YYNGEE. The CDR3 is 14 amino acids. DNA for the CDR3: TGTGCCAGCAGCGGTAGCGGGACCCAAGAGACCCAGTACTTC. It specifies CASSGSGTQETQYF.

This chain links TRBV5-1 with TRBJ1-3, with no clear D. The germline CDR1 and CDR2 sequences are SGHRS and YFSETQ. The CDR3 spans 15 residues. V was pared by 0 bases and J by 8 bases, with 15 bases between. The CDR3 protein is CASSLVDARMDTIYF. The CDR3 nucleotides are TGCGCCAGCAGCTTGGTCGACGCACGAATGGACACCATATATTTT.